This TCR beta chain was retrieved from a study of cytomegalovirus exposure and HLA in healthy donors. Looking at the study overall: For the approximately 420 genotyped donors, roughly 80% fell within the Caucasian-associated ancestry cluster.

The study ran its PCR with 60 Vbeta and 13 Jbeta primers. Libraries were prepared by immunoSEQ multiplex PCR; TCRdb keeps only in-frame clonotypes and omits some of them. There are approximately 150,000 clones in the sample; approximately 67% occur only once, and just under 4.5% lies in the top ten. This CDR3 has 15 residues. Trimming cost V 3 bases and J 0 bases, with 9 bases left between them. Germline V gene lookup returns CDR1 SNHLY and CDR2 FYNNEI. Comment on this clone: What it recognizes is unknown.

Points from the study as a whole: Sequencing depth roughly uniform across donors was assumed in presence/absence analyses.

The clonotype comes from a young woman in good health and CMV-seropositive. The sample taken for sequencing was PBMCs. The chain uses TRBV2 and TRBJ2-4; a weak D match, TRBD2 (5 bases). The CDR3 region has the DNA TGTGCCAGCAGTGACAGACTATCAGCCAAAAACATTCAGTACTTC. It codes for CASSDRLSAKNIQYF.